This is a list of T cell receptor beta chains from one sample in a study of blood T cell repertoires in COVID-19. The data were produced by immunoSEQ multiplex PCR, yet TCRdb's version contains in-frame clones alone and is incomplete. The sample lists more than 100,000 clones, over 75% occurring once. The sample consisted of peripheral blood. These receptors were taken from a human donor in a cohort sampled during active or convalescent COVID-19. Both conserved end residues are part of each CDR3. D genes are given only for firm matches. The listing skips clone size in some rows; elsewhere it reads once, few, many or a size class.

J,D,size,length,V,CDR3,DNA
TRBJ2-7,TRBD2,few,13,TRBV6-5,CASSQGGSYEQYF,TGTGCCAGCAGTCAGGGAGGGTCCTACGAGCAGTACTTC
TRBJ2-7,-,-,13,TRBV27,CASSLDSTYEQYF,TGTGCCAGCAGTCTCGACAGCACCTACGAGCAGTACTTC
TRBJ1-1,TRBD1,few,14,TRBV7-9,CASRTGTGGNEAFF,TGTGCCAGCAGAACCGGGACAGGGGGCAATGAAGCTTTCTTT
TRBJ1-6,TRBD1,-,15,TRBV7-2,CASSTTGTYNSPLHF,TGTGCCAGCAGCACGACAGGGACCTATAATTCACCCCTCCACTTT
TRBJ2-2,TRBD1,-,16,TRBV11-3,CASSLAQGQDTGELFF,TGTGCCAGCAGCTTGGCCCAGGGACAGGACACCGGGGAGCTGTTTTTT
TRBJ2-7,-,-,15,TRBV7-2,CASSLAFGRVDEQYF,TGTGCCAGCAGCTTAGCCTTTGGCAGGGTCGACGAGCAGTACTTC
TRBJ1-2,-,-,16,TRBV7-3,CASSLTAGARGYGYTF,TGTGCCAGCAGCTTAACTGCGGGGGCTCGGGGCTATGGCTACACCTTC
TRBJ2-3,TRBD2,-,16,TRBV20-1,CSASKPSGGITDTQYF,TGCAGTGCTAGTAAGCCTAGCGGGGGGATCACAGATACGCAGTATTTT
TRBJ1-1,TRBD1,-,17,TRBV11-2,CASSLGQGARSGPEAFF,TGTGCCAGCAGCTTGGGACAGGGGGCTCGATCGGGGCCCGAAGCTTTCTTT
TRBJ2-1,-,-,13,TRBV11-3,CASSSGQGNEQFF,TGTGCCAGCAGCTCGGGCCAGGGGAATGAGCAGTTCTTC
TRBJ1-4,-,-,14,TRBV7-9,CASSFGRDNEKLFF,TGTGCCAGCAGCTTCGGCAGGGATAATGAAAAACTGTTTTTT
TRBJ1-1,TRBD1,-,12,TRBV18,CASSPGQGEAFF,TGTGCCAGCTCACCAGGACAGGGTGAAGCTTTCTTT
TRBJ2-3,-,-,13,TRBV6-6,CASSPRRTDTQYF,TGTGCCAGCAGTCCGCGGCGCACAGATACGCAGTATTTT
TRBJ1-6,-,-,15,TRBV3-1/TRBV3-2,CASSQEGNRESPLHF,TGTGCCAGCAGCCAAGAAGGAAACAGGGAATCACCCCTCCACTTT
TRBJ2-5,-,-,15,TRBV15,CATSRDGERTGTQYF,TGTGCCACCAGCAGAGATGGGGAGCGAACGGGGACCCAGTACTTC
TRBJ2-1,-,once,15,TRBV11-2,CASSLPETLGDEQFF,TGTGCCAGCAGCTTACCAGAGACCTTAGGAGATGAGCAGTTCTTC
TRBJ1-5,TRBD1,once,15,TRBV6-5,CASSRQGVSNQPQHF,TGTGCCAGCAGTCGACAGGGGGTTAGCAATCAGCCCCAGCATTTT
TRBJ2-7,TRBD2,-,18,TRBV7-2,CASSSVAGGPGGRYEQYF,TGTGCCAGCAGCTCCGTAGCGGGGGGCCCTGGGGGTCGCTACGAGCAGTACTTC
TRBJ1-2,-,-,18,TRBV28,CASSLSGPLQGGNYGYTF,TGTGCCAGCAGTTTATCTGGGCCCCTACAGGGAGGGAACTATGGCTACACCTTC
TRBJ1-5,-,-,16,TRBV3-1/TRBV3-2,CASSPDRPRGNQPQHF,TGTGCCAGCAGCCCCGACAGGCCTCGAGGCAATCAGCCCCAGCATTTT
TRBJ1-1,TRBD1,few,15,TRBV28,CASRETGQGGTEAFF,TGTGCCAGCAGGGAAACGGGACAGGGGGGGACTGAAGCTTTCTTT
TRBJ2-5,-,-,15,TRBV7-2,CASSSEGGSEETQYF,TGTGCCAGCAGCTCGGAGGGTGGTTCTGAAGAGACCCAGTACTTC
TRBJ2-2,-,-,17,TRBV5-1,CASSLVVTWGDTGELFF,TGCGCCAGCAGCTTGGTCGTGACTTGGGGGGACACCGGGGAGCTGTTTTTT
TRBJ1-6,-,-,16,TRBV7-2,CASSQQGSSYNSPLHF,TGTGCCAGCAGCCAGCAGGGGAGCTCCTATAATTCACCCCTCCACTTT
TRBJ1-6,-,-,19,TRBV27,CASRKNGLGEASYNSPLHF,TGTGCCAGCAGAAAAAACGGGTTAGGTGAGGCCTCCTATAATTCACCCCTCCACTTT
TRBJ2-6,TRBD2,-,16,TRBV2,CASGREGNSGANVLTF,TGTGCCAGCGGGAGGGAAGGGAACTCTGGGGCCAACGTCCTGACTTTC
TRBJ2-4,-,-,15,TRBV19,CASSASSGGGNIQYF,TGTGCCAGTAGTGCAAGCTCCGGAGGCGGAAACATTCAGTACTTC
TRBJ2-1,-,-,17,TRBV18,CASSSEDATFSYNEQFF,TGTGCCAGCTCCAGCGAAGACGCAACCTTCTCCTACAATGAGCAGTTCTTC
TRBJ1-1,-,-,16,TRBV7-2,CASSLGTGRANTEAFF,TGTGCCAGCAGCTTAGGAACAGGCAGGGCGAACACTGAAGCTTTCTTT
TRBJ2-5,-,-,15,TRBV6-1,CASSEQGGPRETQYF,TGTGCCAGCAGTGAGCAGGGAGGACCGCGGGAGACCCAGTACTTC
TRBJ1-1,-,-,14,TRBV30,CAWSVGVMNTEAFF,TGTGCCTGGAGTGTGGGAGTAATGAACACTGAAGCTTTCTTT
TRBJ1-1,TRBD1,-,19,TRBV7-8,CASTIQPPTGGGLNTEAFF,TGTGCCAGCACTATTCAGCCCCCGACAGGGGGAGGTCTGAACACTGAAGCTTTCTTT
TRBJ2-1,TRBD2,few,17,TRBV3-1/TRBV3-2,CASSQGTSGMMTNEQFF,TGTGCCAGCAGCCAGGGGACTAGCGGGATGATGACCAATGAGCAGTTCTTC
TRBJ1-2,-,-,14,TRBV28,CASSSGPTNYGYTF,TGTGCCAGCAGTTCAGGGCCTACTAACTATGGCTACACCTTC
TRBJ2-1,-,-,14,TRBV10-3,CAIARDRSYNEQFF,TGTGCCATCGCGAGGGATAGGTCCTACAATGAGCAGTTCTTC
TRBJ1-1,-,-,14,TRBV3-1/TRBV3-2,CASSQDLTDRKAFF,TGTGCCAGCAGCCAAGATCTGACAGACAGGAAAGCTTTCTTT
TRBJ1-1,-,-,15,TRBV5-1,CASSLGQQVNTEAFF,TGCGCCAGCAGCTTGGGACAGCAGGTCAACACTGAAGCTTTCTTT
TRBJ2-1,-,once,14,TRBV28,CASSWGVRSNEQFF,TGTGCCAGCAGTTGGGGAGTGAGGTCAAATGAGCAGTTCTTC
TRBJ2-7,-,-,14,TRBV28,CASSPTTESYEQYF,TGTGCCAGCAGTCCGACGACAGAATCCTACGAGCAGTACTTC
TRBJ1-3,-,-,18,TRBV10-1,CASSEPKAGGCPGNTIYF,TGCGCCAGCAGTGAGCCCAAAGCGGGGGGATGCCCTGGAAACACCATATATTTT
TRBJ1-5,-,-,15,TRBV10-3,CAISEGTGHNQPQHF,TGTGCCATCAGTGAGGGTACAGGACACAATCAGCCCCAGCATTTT
TRBJ2-7,-,-,14,TRBV3-1/TRBV3-2,CASSQRHSSYEQYF,TGTGCCAGCAGCCAACGTCATAGCTCCTACGAGCAGTACTTC
TRBJ2-2,TRBD2,once,16,TRBV5-4,CASSDGLAGPTGELFF,TGTGCCAGCAGCGATGGACTAGCGGGGCCCACCGGGGAGCTGTTTTTT
TRBJ1-2,TRBD1,-,15,TRBV20-1,CSASNRGEANYGYTF,TGCAGTGCTAGTAACAGGGGGGAGGCTAACTATGGCTACACCTTC
TRBJ2-3,TRBD1,-,16,TRBV4-3,CASSQTGVTSTDTQYF,TGCGCCAGCAGCCAAACAGGGGTCACTAGCACAGATACGCAGTATTTT
TRBJ2-2,-,-,14,TRBV5-1,CASSSYQNTGELFF,TGCGCCAGCAGCTCCTACCAGAACACCGGGGAGCTGTTTTTT
TRBJ1-4,-,-,16,TRBV7-2,CASSLAVAGGREKLFF,TGTGCCAGCAGCTTAGCGGTGGCAGGAGGGCGGGAAAAACTGTTTTTT
TRBJ1-6,-,-,16,TRBV11-3,CASSLDPDSLNSPLHF,TGTGCCAGCAGCTTAGATCCGGACAGCCTTAATTCACCCCTCCACTTT
TRBJ2-5,TRBD2,-,20,TRBV4-1,CASSQDQTTGTSGGRETQYF,TGCGCCAGCAGCCAAGACCAGACTACTGGGACTAGCGGTGGGCGAGAGACCCAGTACTTC
TRBJ1-4,-,-,14,TRBV28,CASMGGATNEKLFF,TGTGCCAGCATGGGGGGGGCTACTAATGAAAAACTGTTTTTT
TRBJ2-3,-,-,15,TRBV9,CASSPMAGSTDTQYF,TGTGCCAGCAGCCCGATGGCAGGTAGCACAGATACGCAGTATTTT
TRBJ2-3,TRBD1,few,13,TRBV2,CASSGNRGDTQYF,TGTGCCAGCAGCGGCAACAGGGGAGATACGCAGTATTTT
TRBJ1-6,TRBD1,-,14,TRBV19,CASSRTGINSPLHF,TGTGCCAGTAGCCGGACAGGGATTAATTCACCCCTCCACTTT
TRBJ2-7,TRBD1,few,17,TRBV7-2,CASSLVGGTGSSYEQYF,TGTGCCAGCAGCTTAGTAGGCGGGACAGGGAGCTCCTACGAGCAGTACTTC
TRBJ2-6,-,few,17,TRBV28,CASSYPVAGSGANVLTF,TGTGCCAGCAGTTACCCCGTGGCAGGGTCTGGGGCCAACGTCCTGACTTTC